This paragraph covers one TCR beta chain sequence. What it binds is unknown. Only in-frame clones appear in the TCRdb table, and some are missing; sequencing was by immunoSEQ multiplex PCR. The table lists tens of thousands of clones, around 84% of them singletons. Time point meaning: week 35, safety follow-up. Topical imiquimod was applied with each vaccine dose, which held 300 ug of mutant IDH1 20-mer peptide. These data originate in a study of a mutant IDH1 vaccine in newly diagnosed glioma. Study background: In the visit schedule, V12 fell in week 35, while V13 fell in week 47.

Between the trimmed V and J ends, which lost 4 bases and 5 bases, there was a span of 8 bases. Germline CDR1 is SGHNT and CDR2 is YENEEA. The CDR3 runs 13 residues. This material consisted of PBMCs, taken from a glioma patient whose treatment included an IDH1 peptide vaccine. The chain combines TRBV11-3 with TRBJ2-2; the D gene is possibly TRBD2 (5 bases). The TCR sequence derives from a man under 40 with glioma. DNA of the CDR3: TGTGCCAGCAGCTCCCTAGCAACCGGGGAGCTGTTTTTT. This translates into CASSSLATGELFF. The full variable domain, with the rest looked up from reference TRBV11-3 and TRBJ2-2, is EAGVVQSPRYKIIEKKQPVAFWCNPISGHNTLYWYLQNLGQGPELLIRYENEEAVDDSQLPKDRFSAERLKGVDSTLKIQPAELGDSAVYLCASSSLATGELFFGEGSRLTVL.